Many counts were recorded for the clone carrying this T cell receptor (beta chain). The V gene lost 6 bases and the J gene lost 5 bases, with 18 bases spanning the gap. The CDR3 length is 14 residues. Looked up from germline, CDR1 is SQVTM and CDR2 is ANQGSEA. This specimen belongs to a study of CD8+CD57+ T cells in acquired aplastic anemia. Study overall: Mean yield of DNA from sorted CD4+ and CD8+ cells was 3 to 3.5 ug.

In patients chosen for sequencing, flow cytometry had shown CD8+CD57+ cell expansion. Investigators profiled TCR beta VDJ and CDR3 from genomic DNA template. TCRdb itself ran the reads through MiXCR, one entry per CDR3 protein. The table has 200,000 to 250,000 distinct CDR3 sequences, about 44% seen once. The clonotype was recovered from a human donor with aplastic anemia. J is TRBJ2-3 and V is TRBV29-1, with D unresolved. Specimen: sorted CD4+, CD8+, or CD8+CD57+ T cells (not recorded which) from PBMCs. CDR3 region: CSVQPGPTRDTQYF. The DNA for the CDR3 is TGCAGCGTCCAACCGGGCCCTACGCGAGATACGCAGTATTTT.